This paragraph covers one T cell receptor beta chain sequence. Investigators reverse transcribed all isolated RNA, so they sequenced expressed TCRB transcripts. Clones were sequenced by immunoSEQ multiplex PCR, and TCRdb holds only the in-frame ones, with some missing. The data contain some 400,000 clones, more than 12% of them seen just once; the ten biggest clones take up approximately 0.019%. The source of the sample is a study of beta chain features in type 1 diabetes. The germline CDR1 and CDR2 sequences are SGHTA and FQGNSA. This CDR3 comprises 19 residues. V dropped 5 bases and J dropped 10; count of bases not matched to a gene: 23.

The sequencing sample was made of naive CD4+ T cells from blood. The receptor's source is a woman younger than 30 in good health. The V and J genes are TRBV7-2 and TRBJ2-1, with 10 bases lining up with TRBD2. The CDR3 protein is CASSRRLGGSGRGGREQFF. Written as DNA, the CDR3 is TGTGCCAGCAGCCGACGGCTTGGTGGGAGCGGGAGGGGGGGCAGGGAGCAGTTCTTC.